The 9 T cell receptor beta chains reported below all come from one sample, sequenced in a study of vaccination and CD4 T cells after COVID-19 (dated by TCRdb to between 2021 and 2022). The meaning of the sample's treatment or condition label: roughly nine-day PBMC culture with coronavirus spike peptide pools or control peptides (ViraFEST assay). Receptor libraries were prepared by PCR. For sequencing, an Illumina iSeq 100 was employed. DNA from cultured CD4+ T cells underwent TCR sequencing with the Oncomine TCR Beta short-read assay at the Johns Hopkins FTIC core. The raw public reads went through TCRdb reprocessing: fastp at Q25, MiXCR clone calling, in-frame beta chains kept. Rows matching on CDR3 protein sequence are summarized as one entry with the most common DNA and genes. The sample table shows about 19,000 distinct CDR3 sequences, and less than 50% are seen once. Clones ranked in the top ten supply about 14% of the sample.

Their antigens remain unidentified. Input material: cultured CD4+ T cells from blood. These receptors were collected from a human donor with COVID-19.

V gene TRBV19 combines with J gene TRBJ2-5; tentatively, D is TRBD2 (6 bases). The germline gives CDR1 LNHDA, CDR2 SQIVND (reference sequence). This CDR3 is 13 amino acids long. The ends were cut back, 5 bases at V and 5 bases at J, with 12 bases in the middle. The CDR3 nucleotides are TGTGCCAGTAGTCCGACTAGTGCGGAGACCCAGTACTTC. It translates to CASSPTSAETQYF.

This sequence joins TRBV19 and TRBJ1-3, with D possibly matching TRBD1 (6 bases). There are 15 residues in the CDR3. The germline V gene has CDR1 LNHDA and CDR2 SQIVND (reference sequence). V shed 3 bases and J shed 2 bases, with 11 bases lying between them. The CDR3 DNA reads as TGTGCCAGTAGTATCCCACAGGGAACTGGAAACACCATATATTTT. This codes for CASSIPQGTGNTIYF. The variable domain in full, completed from reference TRBV19 and TRBJ1-3, reads DGGITQSPKYLFRKEGQNVTLSCEQNLNHDAMYWYRQDPGQGLRLIYYSQIVNDFQKGDIAEGYSVSREKKESFPLTVTSAQKNPTAFYLCASSIPQGTGNTIYFGEGSWLTVV.

The chain carries TRBV6-1 and TRBJ2-3; 7 bases map to TRBD2. The CDR3 sequence is 13 residues long. The germline CDR1 and CDR2 sequences are MNHNS and SASEGT. V gave up 3 bases and J gave up 8 bases; unmatched junction bases: 5. CDR3 amino acids: CASSERRGGTQYF. The CDR3 bases are TGTGCCAGCAGTGAGCGACGCGGGGGTACGCAGTATTTT.

V usage is TRBV25-1 and J usage is TRBJ1-6; 7 bases fit TRBD1. This CDR3 spans 15 amino acids. V was pared by 4 bases and J by 4 bases, with 4 bases of the junction left unmatched. Germline values: CDR1 MGHDK, CDR2 SYGVNS. The CDR3 DNA is TGTGCCAGCAGTGGTGACAGGGCTTATAATTCACCCCTCCACTTT. Translation: CASSGDRAYNSPLHF.

The chain combines TRBV19 with TRBJ1-4; possible D gene TRBD1, 5 bases. Germline CDR1 reads LNHDA; CDR2 reads SQIVND (reference sequence). V was shortened by 6 bases and J by 7 bases, with 15 bases between the two germline ends. This CDR3 contains 14 residues. CDR3 loop: CASSGQGLGEKLFF. The CDR3 DNA reads as TGTGCCAGTAGCGGGCAGGGCCTGGGTGAAAAACTGTTTTTT. Looking up the rest from reference TRBV19 and TRBJ1-4 gives the full variable domain: DGGITQSPKYLFRKEGQNVTLSCEQNLNHDAMYWYRQDPGQGLRLIYYSQIVNDFQKGDIAEGYSVSREKKESFPLTVTSAQKNPTAFYLCASSGQGLGEKLFFGSGTQLSVL.

V is TRBV30 and J is TRBJ2-1; TRBD2 matches at 8 bases. The CDR3 runs 16 residues. Looked up from germline, CDR1 is GTSNPN and CDR2 is SVGIG (reference sequence). V gave up 3 bases and J gave up 4 bases; unmatched junction bases: 11. CDR3 nucleotides: TGTGCCTGGAGCGCGGGTGTGGCGGGGGGTTACAATGAGCAGTTCTTC. Its translation is CAWSAGVAGGYNEQFF.

This clonotype was counted between two and nine times. This chain joins TRBV10-1 and TRBJ1-2; 7 nucleotides line up with TRBD1. V lost 2 bases, J lost 2 bases, and 5 bases stayed unmatched. Per germline, CDR1 WNHNN and CDR2 SYGVQD (reference sequence). This CDR3 spans 15 amino acids. The CDR3 sequence is CASSEEEGANYGYTF. CDR3 DNA: TGCGCCAGCAGTGAGGAGGAGGGGGCAAACTATGGCTACACCTTC.

CDR3 sequence reads: CASSSEAGSRTQYF. Written as DNA, the CDR3 is TGTGCCAGCAGTTCCGAGGCGGGCTCACGGACCCAGTACTTC. The chain is built from TRBV7-2 and TRBJ2-5, with D possibly being TRBD2 (5 bases). CDR3 length: 14 residues. Germline CDR1 is SGHTA and CDR2 is FQGNSA. Trimming took 6 bases from V and 7 from J, leaving 18 bases between them.

This sequence joins TRBV5-4 and TRBJ1-1; a weak D match, TRBD1 (6 bases). V lost 0 bases to trimming and J lost 0 bases, with 9 bases between them. The length of the CDR3 is 15 residues. The germline V gene has CDR1 SGHNT and CDR2 YYREEE (reference sequence). CDR3 coding DNA: TGTGCCAGCAGCTTGGAGACAGGAATGAACACTGAAGCTTTCTTT. Its protein product is CASSLETGMNTEAFF.